This paragraph reports one TCR beta chain. Its antigen remains undetermined. No base-level quality is on record; no much larger clone is a single base apart. This specimen comes from a study of CD8+ T cells in alopecia areata (dated by TCRdb to the late 2010s). For the wider study: Treated patients were enrolled in an open-label pilot trial of oral tofacitinib at 5 to 10 mg twice daily for moderate-to-severe alopecia areata. Patients stayed on tofacitinib for 6 to 18 months and then had 6 months of follow-up off drug so that delayed response and recurrence could be assessed. The study used high-throughput TCRbeta sequencing to examine T cell clonal expansion in alopecia areata, in both the C3H/HeJ mouse model and human patients. On the human side, TCRbeta sequencing was run on scalp tissue and on sorted CD4+ and CD8+ peripheral blood T cells from healthy controls and from alopecia areata patients with either patchy or totalis/universalis disease. Biopsies were taken from tofacitinib-treated patients at baseline and at 4 and 24 weeks of treatment, and a later scalp biopsy was taken in several of the tofacitinib-treated patients. Clonality in the scalp was compared among normal scalp (n=4), patchy alopecia areata scalp (n=8), and alopecia totalis/universalis scalp (n=8). RNA was extracted with the PAXgene miRNA kit for fixed scalp, the miRNeasy kit for PBMCs, and the RNeasy kit for mouse skin. TCRbeta CDR3 regions were amplified by immunoSEQ multiplex PCR using 35 Vbeta forward and 13 Jbeta reverse primers. Study-wide findings and limitations: Shared TCR sequences between patients were less evident than in mice, which may be partly attributable to HLA diversity in the patient population. Compared with normal scalp, lesional scalp had higher clonality and more expanded CD8+ clones, particularly in alopecia totalis/universalis, a pattern that suggests antigenic drive. Unlike mouse skin, where gammadelta T cells dominate, normal human skin contains resident alphabeta T cells that get sequenced too, which complicates analysis of the scalp TCR repertoire.

Peripheral blood and lesional scalp punch biopsies were obtained from patients with alopecia areata. Human scalp biopsies went straight into PAXgene tissue containers for immediate fixation. The CDR3 starts with the cysteine, ends with the phenylalanine, and has 13 residues. Just the 39-base CDR3 DNA is kept, in frame starting at base 1. CDR1 and CDR2, per the germline V gene (reference sequence), are MNHEY and SMNVEV. V is shortened by 3 bases, J by 0 bases, and the region joining them spans 6 bases. Libraries were built with the immunoSEQ multiplex PCR assay. RNA was extracted from all samples and reverse transcribed into cDNA, which served as template for TCR sequencing. First-strand cDNA was synthesized with SuperScript III using a 2:1 mix of oligo-dT and random hexamers. A synthetic immune receptor repertoire was used to assess amplification bias, and residual bias was removed computationally. The authors' analysis ran thus. After raw reads were preprocessed to remove errors, the CDR3 was defined following IMGT conventions as running from the conserved cysteine to phenylalanine. Clonality was computed as 1 minus the Shannon entropy, with the entropy normalized by log2 of the number of productive unique TCRs. Whether scalp clones were CD4 or CD8 was inferred by matching scalp TCRbeta sequences against CD4 and CD8 repertoires sorted from blood. Not all clones reach the TCRdb copy of this immuneACCESS table, which keeps in-frame sequences only. Checked studies attribute under half of the gap to unresolved V genes and leave the rest unexplained. V and J calls and clone size come straight from that table; D and trimming were deduced from the DNA. For this sample the table gives 12,000 or so clones, of which under 65% were detected only once. The ten largest clonotypes hold roughly 15% of the sample.

This clonotype originated in a human donor with alopecia areata. The rearrangement joined TRBV27 to TRBJ2-7; the D gene cannot be resolved reliably. The sample comprised skin. In nucleotide form, the sequence is TGTGCCAGCAGTTTGGCGAGCTCCTACGAGCAGTACTTC. The encoded protein is CASSLASSYEQYF.